One and the same sample provided the 14 T cell receptor beta chains below, sequenced in a study of cytotoxic CD8 clonotypes in ibrutinib-treated CLL. Produced via immunoSEQ multiplex PCR; TCRdb's table is partial and in-frame only. The table has some 300,000 clones, 80% seen once. The source was PBMCs, collected before ibrutinib treatment. The receptors here all came from a human donor with chronic lymphocytic leukemia.

This clone was seen once. The CDR3 DNA sequence: TGCAGCGTTGAAGATGGGACAGGTGTTTCTTATGGCTACACCTTC. Translating it yields CSVEDGTGVSYGYTF. The rearrangement uses TRBV29-1 and TRBJ1-2, with 8 bases identical to TRBD1. V lost 0 bases to trimming and J lost 5 bases; unmatched junction nucleotides: 8. Germline lookup yields CDR1 SQVTM and CDR2 ANQGSEA. The CDR3 is 15 residues long.

The rearrangement uses TRBV30 and TRBJ2-3, with 10 bases identical to TRBD1. The CDR3 consists of 20 residues. J lost 2 bases, V lost 8 bases, and 25 bases had no gene match. Germline loops: CDR1 GTSNPN, CDR2 SVGIG (reference sequence). CDR3 nucleotides: TGTGCCGGAATCCGCCCTCGACAGGGGGCGCGTCCTGTGGACACAGATACGCAGTATTTT. Translated: CAGIRPRQGARPVDTDTQYF. Using reference TRBV30 and TRBJ2-3 for the parts outside the CDR3, the full variable domain is SQTIHQWPATLVQPVGSPLSLECTVEGTSNPNLYWYRQAAGRGLQLLFYSVGIGQISSEVPQNLSASRPQDRQFILSSKKLLLSDSGFYLCAGIRPRQGARPVDTDTQYFGPGTRLTVL.

The genes are TRBV28 and TRBJ2-7, with 7 positions matching TRBD1. V gave up 5 bases and J gave up 3 bases; unmatched junction bases: 4. The CDR3 runs 13 residues. In germline, CDR1 is MDHEN, CDR2 SYDVKM. CDR3 nucleotides: TGTGCCAGCAGTAAGACAGGGTTCTACGAGCAGTACTTC. Translating it yields CASSKTGFYEQYF.

The chain is built from TRBV7-9 and TRBJ1-2; the D is unclear. The CDR3 runs to 12 residues. Germline assignment: CDR1 SEHNR and CDR2 FQNEAQ (reference sequence). V was pared by 5 bases and J by 1 base, with 5 bases between. The CDR3 region has the DNA TGTGCCAGCAGCCCACATAACTATGGCTACACCTTC. Encoded protein: CASSPHNYGYTF.

CDR3 amino acids: CAISDPSGSTDTQYF. The CDR3, as DNA: TGTGCCATCAGTGACCCTAGCGGGAGCACAGATACGCAGTATTTT. The genes are TRBV10-3 and TRBJ2-3; TRBD2 aligns across 8 bases. The V and J ends lost 3 bases and 0 bases, in that order; junction bases with no gene match: 2. CDR3 length: 15 amino acids. Germline V gives CDR1 ENHRY, CDR2 SYGVKD.

The chain couples TRBV28 to TRBJ2-5, with 7 bases identical to TRBD2. The CDR3 runs 13 residues. V trimming: 4 bases; J trimming: 3 bases; junction bases outside the gene matches: 2. Germline CDR1 MDHEN, CDR2 SYDVKM. CDR3 sequence: CASSSGTKETQYF. DNA of the CDR3: TGTGCCAGCAGTTCCGGGACTAAAGAGACCCAGTACTTC.

The chain combines TRBV29-1 with TRBJ1-5; D is possibly TRBD1 (6 bases). Germline V gives CDR1 SQVTM, CDR2 ANQGSEA. Between the trimmed V and J ends, which lost 5 bases and 5 bases, there was a span of 19 bases. This CDR3 has 15 residues. CDR3: CSVSLTGNLDQPQHF. The CDR3 bases are TGCAGCGTTTCCCTCACAGGGAATTTGGATCAGCCCCAGCATTTT.

In its sample, this clone was seen once. The chain has TRBV6-6 and TRBJ1-5; D possibly corresponds to TRBD1 (5 bases). In germline, CDR1 is MNHNY, CDR2 SVGAGI (reference sequence). V was shortened by 11 bases and J by 6 bases, with 26 bases between the two germline ends. This CDR3 is 16 amino acids long. For the CDR3, the DNA is TGTGCCGCTGGGAGGGGCCTGGTAGCCGGCGGTCAGCCCCAGCATTTT. This encodes CAAGRGLVAGGQPQHF.

The chain carries TRBV25-1 and TRBJ2-5, with D possibly being TRBD2 (5 bases). Trimming pared 0 bases from V and 1 base from J, leaving 9 bases between. Per the germline V gene, CDR1 is MGHDK and CDR2 is SYGVNS. The CDR3 has 15 amino acids. CDR3 coding DNA: TGTGCCAGCAGTGAATATGGCGGGCCCCAAGAGACCCAGTACTTC. Amino acids: CASSEYGGPQETQYF.

As DNA, the CDR3 is TGTGCCAGCAGCGTAGAAGAAAGGCCAGCAGAGACCCAGTACTTC. This gives the protein CASSVEERPAETQYF. This chain uses TRBV9 with TRBJ2-5; D gene unclear. V lost 0 bases and J lost 4, with 13 bases in between. Per germline, CDR1 SGDLS and CDR2 YYNGEE. The CDR3 extends over 15 amino acids.

V usage is TRBV30 and J usage is TRBJ2-7, with no clear D. The CDR3 sequence is 13 residues long. Germline loops: CDR1 GTSNPN, CDR2 SVGIG (reference sequence). V lost 0 bases and J lost 4, with 10 bases in between. The CDR3 DNA reads as TGTGCCTGGAGTGTATCGCTGGGTTACGAGCAGTACTTC. It is translated as CAWSVSLGYEQYF.

This chain joins TRBV7-2 and TRBJ2-5; D possibly corresponds to TRBD1 (5 bases). Per the germline V gene, CDR1 is SGHTA and CDR2 is FQGNSA. The V gene lost 0 bases and the J gene lost 2 bases, with 16 bases spanning the gap. CDR3 length: 17 amino acids. CDR3 nucleotides: TGTGCCAGCAGCTTAGCGTATGGACACAGGATACAAGAGACCCAGTACTTC. Translated: CASSLAYGHRIQETQYF. Variable domain in full (rest from reference TRBV7-2 and TRBJ2-5): GAGVSQSPSNKVTEKGKDVELRCDPISGHTALYWYRQSLGQGLEFLIYFQGNSAPDKSGLPSDRFSAERTGGSVSTLTIQRTQQEDSAVYLCASSLAYGHRIQETQYFGPGTRLLVL.

The chain is built from TRBV6-6 and TRBJ2-3; 12 nucleotides match TRBD2. With 6 bases clipped from V and 2 bases from J, the junction kept 6 bases outside the gene matches. Germline V CDR1 and CDR2: MNHNY, SVGAGI (reference sequence). This CDR3 has 16 residues. For the CDR3, the DNA is TGTGCCAGCAGGACCAGGACTAGCGGGAACACAGATACGCAGTATTTT. It translates to CASRTRTSGNTDTQYF.

The CDR3 DNA reads as TGCAGCGTCGGAACAGGGGGCTCCTACGAGCAGTACTTC. Amino acid sequence: CSVGTGGSYEQYF. The chain combines TRBV29-1 with TRBJ2-7, with 8 bases matching TRBD1. Germline V gene sequence: CDR1 SQVTM, CDR2 ANQGSEA. This CDR3 region has 13 residues. The V gene end was trimmed by 6 bases and the J gene end by 0 bases; junction bases not matched to a gene: 4.